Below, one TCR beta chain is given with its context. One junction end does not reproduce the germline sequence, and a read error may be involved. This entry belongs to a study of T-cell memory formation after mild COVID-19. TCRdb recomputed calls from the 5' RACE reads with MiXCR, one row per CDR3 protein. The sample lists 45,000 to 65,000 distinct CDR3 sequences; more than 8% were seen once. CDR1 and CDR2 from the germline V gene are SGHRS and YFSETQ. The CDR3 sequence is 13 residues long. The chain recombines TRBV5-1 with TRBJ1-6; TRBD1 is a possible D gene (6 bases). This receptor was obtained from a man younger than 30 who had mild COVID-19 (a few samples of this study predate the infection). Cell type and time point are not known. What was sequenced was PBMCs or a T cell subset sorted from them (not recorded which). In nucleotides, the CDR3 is TGCGCTAGCAGCCGGGACACAGATTCACCCCTCCACTTT. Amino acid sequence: CASSRDTDSPLHF.